A selection of T cell receptor beta chains follows, all from one sample in a study of T cell changes during pregnancy in multiple sclerosis. The repertoire was sequenced with immunoSEQ multiplex PCR; TCRdb's copy has only in-frame clones and lacks some. The data show fewer than 90,000 clones, approximately 92% seen once. Here the sequenced sample was peripheral blood, taken in the first trimester of pregnancy. The receptors here all came from a female donor with multiple sclerosis, enrolled in a pregnancy study. CDR3s include the opening cysteine and the closing phenylalanine or tryptophan. Each record gives: clone size, D gene, V gene, J gene, CDR3 protein, CDR3 DNA. A D gene is named only where the DNA matches it firmly. Rows give clone size only sometimes, using once, few, many, or a class for an expanded clone.

NA	NA	TRBV7-3	TRBJ2-7	CASSLTGGPSYEQYF	TGTGCCAGCAGCTTAACGGGGGGGCCCTCCTACGAGCAGTACTTC
NA	TRBD1	TRBV6-5	TRBJ2-5	CASRLGTDLQETQYF	TGTGCCAGCAGACTTGGGACAGACTTGCAAGAGACCCAGTACTTC
NA	NA	TRBV7-2	TRBJ2-4	CASSPVLLAKNIQYF	TGTGCCAGCAGCCCGGTACTACTAGCCAAAAACATTCAGTACTTC
NA	NA	TRBV7-2	TRBJ1-3	CASSYSRPGSGNTIYF	TGTGCCAGCAGCTATTCTAGACCCGGCTCTGGAAACACCATATATTTT
NA	NA	TRBV7-6	TRBJ2-5	CASSFSLETQYF	TGTGCCAGCAGCTTCTCGTTAGAGACCCAGTACTTC
few	NA	TRBV15	TRBJ1-1	CATSRAVNTEAFF	TGTGCCACCAGCAGGGCAGTTAACACTGAAGCTTTCTTT
NA	NA	TRBV15	TRBJ1-1	CATSRGLTGSGEAFF	TGTGCCACCAGCAGGGGACTAACGGGGAGCGGTGAAGCTTTCTTT
NA	NA	TRBV2	TRBJ1-1	CASTVRGSGTEAFF	TGTGCCAGCACCGTTCGGGGGTCGGGCACTGAAGCTTTCTTT
NA	TRBD1	TRBV7-9	TRBJ2-7	CASSLGGQGPPATSFLF	TGTGCCAGCAGCTTAGGAGGACAGGGTCCTCCCGCTACGAGCTTTCTCTTC
once	TRBD2	TRBV9	TRBJ2-5	CASSVAWREGGQETQYF	TGTGCCAGCAGCGTAGCTTGGCGGGAGGGCGGACAAGAGACCCAGTACTTC
NA	NA	TRBV7-2	TRBJ1-1	CASRPIGGENTEAFF	TGTGCCAGCAGACCTATTGGGGGCGAGAACACTGAAGCTTTCTTT
NA	NA	TRBV25-1	TRBJ2-2	CASRRAGDTGELFF	TGTGCCAGCAGAAGAGCAGGGGACACCGGGGAGCTGTTTTTT
few	TRBD1	TRBV11-2	TRBJ2-7	CASRPLRDSRQLSSYEQYF	TGTGCCAGCAGGCCGTTACGGGACAGCCGCCAACTGTCTTCCTACGAGCAGTACTTC
NA	NA	TRBV27	TRBJ1-1	CASSTGGLSTEAFF	TGTGCCAGCAGCACGGGGGGTTTAAGTACTGAAGCTTTCTTT
once	NA	TRBV6-6	TRBJ2-5	CASSYPGLNQETQYF	TGTGCCAGCAGTTACCCCGGGTTAAACCAAGAGACCCAGTACTTC
NA	TRBD2	TRBV27	TRBJ2-7	CASPLRESYEQYF	TGTGCCAGCCCATTGCGGGAGAGCTACGAGCAGTACTTC
NA	NA	TRBV6-6	TRBJ1-5	CASRGGGYSNQPQHF	TGTGCCAGTCGGGGGGGTGGTTATAGCAATCAGCCCCAGCATTTT
NA	NA	TRBV6-1	TRBJ2-6	CASSERGSGANVLTF	TGTGCCAGCAGTGAACGCGGGTCTGGGGCCAACGTCCTGACTTTC
NA	TRBD2	TRBV5-1	TRBJ2-3	CASSLQTSGGPTDTQYF	TGCGCCAGCAGCCTGCAGACTAGCGGGGGCCCCACAGATACGCAGTATTTT
NA	NA	TRBV7-9	TRBJ2-2	CASSLGPTNTGELFF	TGTGCCAGCAGCTTAGGGCCGACGAACACCGGGGAGCTGTTTTTT
NA	TRBD2	TRBV5-1	TRBJ2-1	CASSDGLAGNNEQFF	TGCGCCAGCAGCGACGGACTAGCGGGAAATAATGAGCAGTTCTTC
NA	TRBD1	TRBV28	TRBJ2-7	CASSFQDRVAYEQYF	TGTGCCAGCAGTTTTCAGGACAGGGTGGCCTACGAGCAGTACTTC
NA	NA	TRBV29-1	TRBJ1-1	CSVERYRGWTDTEAFF	TGCAGCGTTGAAAGGTATAGGGGCTGGACGGACACTGAAGCTTTCTTT
NA	TRBD2	TRBV4-1	TRBJ2-5	CASSQTGGLEKTQYF	TGCGCCAGCAGCCAGACGGGGGGGCTGGAGAAGACCCAGTACTTC
NA	TRBD1	TRBV28	TRBJ2-1	CASNFRDRLYNEQFF	TGTGCCAGCAACTTCCGGGACAGGTTATACAATGAGCAGTTCTTC
NA	TRBD1	TRBV6-5	TRBJ2-4	CASSPDRAKNIQYF	TGTGCCAGCAGCCCGGACAGGGCTAAAAACATTCAGTACTTC
NA	TRBD1	TRBV2	TRBJ1-2	CASSETGLTGYTF	TGTGCCAGCAGTGAGACAGGGCTGACGGGCTACACCTTC
few	TRBD1	TRBV6-1	TRBJ1-6	CASSGPGQGKSPLHF	TGTGCCAGCAGTGGGCCGGGACAGGGGAAATCACCCCTCCACTTT
NA	NA	TRBV19	TRBJ1-1	CASSLSSTGEAFF	TGTGCCAGTAGTTTATCATCAACGGGTGAAGCTTTCTTT
NA	NA	TRBV29-1	TRBJ1-1	CSVGEGAWNTEAFF	TGCAGCGTAGGCGAAGGGGCCTGGAACACTGAAGCTTTCTTT
NA	NA	TRBV14	TRBJ2-2	CASSQDIGLGSGAGELFF	TGTGCCAGCAGCCAAGATATTGGTTTGGGATCCGGGGCCGGGGAGCTGTTTTTT
NA	TRBD1	TRBV11-2	TRBJ2-1	CASSFDRGGEQFF	TGTGCCAGCAGCTTCGACAGGGGAGGTGAGCAGTTCTTC
NA	TRBD1	TRBV25-1	TRBJ2-3	CASSEYGTGATDTQYF	TGTGCCAGCAGTGAATATGGGACAGGGGCCACAGATACGCAGTATTTT
once	TRBD1	TRBV19	TRBJ2-3	CASSLKPGQGIGTDTQYF	TGTGCCAGTAGCCTCAAACCGGGACAGGGAATTGGCACAGATACGCAGTATTTT
NA	TRBD2	TRBV11-3	TRBJ2-1	CASSLPPGGRDNEQFF	TGTGCCAGCAGCTTACCCCCCGGCGGGAGGGACAATGAGCAGTTCTTC
NA	NA	TRBV4-1	TRBJ2-7	CASSQDLRYEQYF	TGCGCCAGCAGCCAAGATTTGAGGTACGAGCAGTACTTC
NA	TRBD1	TRBV19	TRBJ1-5	CASSMGHRGGQPQHF	TGTGCCAGTAGTATGGGCCACAGGGGAGGACAGCCCCAGCATTTT
NA	NA	TRBV11-2	TRBJ1-2	CASSLVKGRRGGNYGYTF	TGTGCCAGCAGCTTAGTGAAGGGGCGCAGGGGCGGGAACTATGGCTACACCTTC
NA	TRBD2	TRBV11-3	TRBJ2-2	CASSPMRGSGELFF	TGTGCCAGCAGCCCAATGCGGGGGTCCGGGGAGCTGTTTTTT
NA	TRBD1	TRBV5-4	TRBJ1-4	CASSPGQGANEKLFF	TGTGCCAGCAGCCCGGGACAGGGCGCTAATGAAAAACTGTTTTTT
NA	NA	TRBV4-3	TRBJ2-1	CASSQGETTNEQFF	TGCGCCAGCAGCCAAGGTGAGACTACCAATGAGCAGTTCTTC
NA	NA	TRBV21-1	TRBJ2-2	CAAVELAGRTGELFF	TGTGCCGCAGTAGAACTAGCGGGTCGAACCGGGGAGCTGTTTTTT